A selection of T cell receptor beta chains follows, all from one sample in a study of shared clonotypes between healthy human individuals. The assay was immunoSEQ multiplex PCR, and TCRdb's table has in-frame clones only and misses some. The sample shows about 1.9 million clones, 93% of them seen only once. Sequenced input: naive CD8+ T cells from PBMCs. These receptors came from a man younger than 35 in good health. Some clones in this sample may be carry-over from other donors' samples. CDR3s include the opening cysteine and the closing phenylalanine or tryptophan. The D gene is left open where the match is weak. Expanded clones get a size class; other rows say once, few or many, or leave the size out.

TRBJ2-7 15 . TRBV28 . TGTGCCAGCAGGCGGGACCCCAGCATAGGGCACGAGCAGTACTTC CASRRDPSIGHEQYF
TRBJ1-5 15 . TRBV19 . TGTGCCAGTAGTATATTGGGTGATTGGCATCAGCCCCAGCATTTT CASSILGDWHQPQHF
TRBJ1-3 18 . TRBV9 . TGTGCCAGCAGCGTAGGAAGGGGACGATCCAGCTCTGGAAACACCATATATTTT CASSVGRGRSSSGNTIYF
TRBJ1-3 15 . TRBV10-3 . TGTGCCATCAGTGAAGATAACAGCTCTGGAAACACCATATATTTT CAISEDNSSGNTIYF
TRBJ2-2 16 TRBD1 TRBV6-1 . TGTGCCAGCAGTGAACGGTGGACAGGGGACTCAGGGGAGCTGTTTTTT CASSERWTGDSGELFF
TRBJ2-6 16 TRBD2 TRBV6-5 . TGTGCCAGCAGTTACTGGGGGGGTTCTGGGGCCAACGTCCTGACTTTC CASSYWGGSGANVLTF
TRBJ2-1 15 TRBD1 TRBV7-9 . TGTGCCAGCCGCGGCAGACAGGGGGCGATCGATGAGCAGTTCTTC CASRGRQGAIDEQFF
TRBJ2-6 17 . TRBV18 . TGTGCCAGCTCACCACCGGCTTTCTTCTCTGGGGCCAACGTCCTGACTTTC CASSPPAFFSGANVLTF
TRBJ2-2 18 TRBD2 TRBV9 . TGTGCCAGCAGCGTAGTTCTCGGGGCGGGAGTGACGTCCGGGGAGCTGTTTTTT CASSVVLGAGVTSGELFF
TRBJ1-2 14 . TRBV27 . TGTGCCAGCAGTTTATTGGGGGCAATCGGGGGCTACACCTTC CASSLLGAIGGYTF
TRBJ1-2 19 . TRBV9 . TGTGCCAGCAGCGTCTCTACTCGCGCCAAGGGGGGTACTAACTATGGCTACACCTTC CASSVSTRAKGGTNYGYTF
TRBJ2-1 14 TRBD1 TRBV11-3 . TGTGCCAGCAGCCCCGGGACAGGGCTCAATGAGCAGTTCTTC CASSPGTGLNEQFF
TRBJ2-6 14 . TRBV28 . TGTGCCAGCAGGTCAGGGGCTGGGGCCAACGTCCTGACTTTC CASRSGAGANVLTF
TRBJ1-2 16 . TRBV6-4 . TGTGCCAGCAGTCCCATGGGGGGAGCACCGTCGGTCGGCTACACCTTC CASSPMGGAPSVGYTF
TRBJ1-1 14 . TRBV4-3 few TGCGCCAGCAGCCAAGGTTCCAAGAACACTGAAGCTTTCTTT CASSQGSKNTEAFF
TRBJ2-1 15 . TRBV11-3 . TGTGCCAGCAGCCCAAGGGGCGACGGTAACAATGAGCAGTTCTTC CASSPRGDGNNEQFF
TRBJ1-1 15 . TRBV19 . TGTGCCAGTAGTATTTATGGGACACCCAACACTGAAGCTTTCTTT CASSIYGTPNTEAFF
TRBJ2-7 14 . TRBV27 . TGTGCCAGCAGTACCGTTTATGGGACGGCCGAGCAGTACTTC CASSTVYGTAEQYF
TRBJ2-1 14 TRBD2 TRBV30 . TGTGCCTGGAGTAGTAGCGGGAGAATAAATGAGCAGTTCTTC CAWSSSGRINEQFF
TRBJ1-5 14 . TRBV27 few TGTGCCAGCAGTTTAGTTATGGGGGATCAGCCCCAGCATTTT CASSLVMGDQPQHF
TRBJ2-3 16 . TRBV27 . TGTGCCAGCAGTTTAGTCCAGCTCCGTGGTCCAGATACGCAGTATTTT CASSLVQLRGPDTQYF
TRBJ2-7 15 TRBD2 TRBV7-9 few TGTGCCAGCAGCTTAGGGACTAGCGGGAGGCACGAGCAGTACTTC CASSLGTSGRHEQYF
TRBJ2-1 16 TRBD2 TRBV10-3 . TGTGCCATCAGTGAGTCGAGCGGGGGCGGCTACAATGAGCAGTTCTTC CAISESSGGGYNEQFF
TRBJ2-7 14 TRBD1 TRBV19 . TGTGCCAGTAGACCGGGACAGGGGTTTTTCGAGCAGTACTTC CASRPGQGFFEQYF
TRBJ2-3 16 . TRBV7-9 . TGTGCCAGCAGCGCTACCCCACAGGGTGCCACAGATACGCAGTATTTT CASSATPQGATDTQYF
TRBJ1-1 15 . TRBV19 . TGTGCCAGTAGTATCTCCCCCGAGGGGAACACTGAAGCTTTCTTT CASSISPEGNTEAFF
TRBJ2-1 17 . TRBV7-2 once TGTGCCAGCAGCTTTAGAACGGGGGCGCTGAACTACAATGAGCAGTTCTTC CASSFRTGALNYNEQFF
TRBJ2-1 11 . TRBV27 . TGTGCCAGCAGTTTATATAATGAGCAGTTCTTC CASSLYNEQFF
TRBJ2-3 15 TRBD2 TRBV5-4 . TGTGCCAGCAGCTTTCGGACTAGCGGCACAGATACGCAGTATTTT CASSFRTSGTDTQYF
TRBJ2-3 15 . TRBV11-2 . TGTGCCAGCAGCTTTAGTAGGCGGGATACAGATACGCAGTATTTT CASSFSRRDTDTQYF
TRBJ1-5 19 . TRBV4-2 once TGTGCCAGCAGCCAGCATTCAGGGACGGTGAGCTCGAGCAATCAGCCCCAGCATTTT CASSQHSGTVSSSNQPQHF
TRBJ2-7 15 TRBD1 TRBV11-2 once TGTGCCAGCAGCTTAGGTACAGGGGACCCCTACGAGCAGTACTTC CASSLGTGDPYEQYF
TRBJ1-5 14 . TRBV4-1 . TGCGCCAGCAGCCAAGCGGGGGGCTCACAGCCCCAGCATTTT CASSQAGGSQPQHF
TRBJ2-1 13 . TRBV27 . TGTGCCAGCAGTGAAGGGGACTGGGGTGAGCAGTTCTTC CASSEGDWGEQFF
TRBJ1-4 18 . TRBV28 . TGTGCCAGCAGTTCACAGCTCCAGAAAGAGAGATTGGTCGAAAAACTGTTTTTT CASSSQLQKERLVEKLFF
TRBJ2-1 15 TRBD1 TRBV27 once TGTGCCAGCAGTTTAAGGACAGGGAATTATAATGAGCAGTTCTTC CASSLRTGNYNEQFF
TRBJ2-7 11 . TRBV5-1 . TGCGCCAGCAGCTCCAACTACGAGCAGTACTTC CASSSNYEQYF
TRBJ1-1 13 . TRBV19 . TGTGCCAGTAGTGACGGGGGCAACACTGAAGCTTTCTTT CASSDGGNTEAFF
TRBJ1-3 15 . TRBV4-1 . TGCGCCAGCAGCCAGTACGGGGGGCTGCCTGGTACCATATATTTT CASSQYGGLPGTIYF
TRBJ2-5 13 . TRBV19 . TGTGCCAGTAGTATAGGCAGCCAAGAGACCCAGTACTTC CASSIGSQETQYF
TRBJ1-2 15 . TRBV29-1 . TGCAGCGTTGAGGACCAAAAGGGACATCGAATGGGCTACACCTTC CSVEDQKGHRMGYTF
TRBJ2-1 17 TRBD2 TRBV13 . TGTGCCAGCAGCTCATTGGCACTAGCGGCCGACTACAATGAGCAGTTCTTC CASSSLALAADYNEQFF
TRBJ1-2 16 TRBD1 TRBV4-3 . TGCGCCAGCAGCCACGTGGAGGGACAGGGGATTTATGGCTACACCTTC CASSHVEGQGIYGYTF
TRBJ2-1 14 TRBD2 TRBV19 . TGTGCCAGTAGTGCTACGGGAGGGCCCTATGAGCAGTTCTTC CASSATGGPYEQFF
TRBJ1-2 15 . TRBV28 once TGTGCCAGCAGTCCCGCCCTACAGACATGGTATGGCTACACCTTC CASSPALQTWYGYTF
TRBJ2-3 14 . TRBV11-3 . TGTGCCAGCAGCTTAACTCCTTTCACAGATACGCAGTATTTT CASSLTPFTDTQYF
TRBJ2-7 14 . TRBV9 . TGTGCCAGCAGCGACGGACTAGTTACAGGGGAGCAGTACTTC CASSDGLVTGEQYF
TRBJ2-5 13 . TRBV7-9 . TGTGCCAGCAGCGACGGACTAATTGGGACCCAGTACTTC CASSDGLIGTQYF
TRBJ2-7 14 . TRBV11-2 . TGTGCCAGCAGCTTAGGTGGACCTCCCTACGAGCAGTACTTC CASSLGGPPYEQYF
TRBJ1-1 14 TRBD1 TRBV7-2 . TGTGCCAGCAGCACGGGACAGGGGTCGAGTGAAGCTTTCTTT CASSTGQGSSEAFF
TRBJ1-1 15 TRBD1 TRBV27 . TGTGCCAGCAGTCTAAGGACAGGAAGAAACACTGAAGCTTTCTTT CASSLRTGRNTEAFF
TRBJ2-2 17 TRBD1 TRBV4-1 . TGCGCCAGCAGCCACGGATCGACAGGGGGGGCCTCCGGGGAGCTGTTTTTT CASSHGSTGGASGELFF
TRBJ1-2 15 . TRBV19 . TGTGCCAGTAGTATTCCCAGCTCTCGAAACTATGGCTACACCTTC CASSIPSSRNYGYTF
TRBJ2-7 12 . TRBV15 . TGTGCCACCAGCAGAGTGGAGGGAGAGCAGTACTTC CATSRVEGEQYF
TRBJ2-1 16 . TRBV18 . TGTGCCAGTCACTCCCTCCGATGGGCCCGAAAGGGTGAGCAGTTCTTC CASHSLRWARKGEQFF
TRBJ1-5 15 TRBD1 TRBV13 few TGTGCCAGCAGCTACGGACAGGGGGGCAATCAGCCCCAGCATTTT CASSYGQGGNQPQHF
TRBJ2-1 15 . TRBV27 . TGTGCCAGCAGTTTACAGCCTAAATCCTACAATGAGCAGTTCTTC CASSLQPKSYNEQFF
TRBJ2-1 15 TRBD2 TRBV9 . TGTGCCAGCAGCGTAGCGGGAGGGACGAGCAATGAGCAGTTCTTC CASSVAGGTSNEQFF
TRBJ1-2 15 . TRBV30 . TGTGCCTGGAGTGTACAAGGCACTCTTCACTATGGCTACACCTTC CAWSVQGTLHYGYTF